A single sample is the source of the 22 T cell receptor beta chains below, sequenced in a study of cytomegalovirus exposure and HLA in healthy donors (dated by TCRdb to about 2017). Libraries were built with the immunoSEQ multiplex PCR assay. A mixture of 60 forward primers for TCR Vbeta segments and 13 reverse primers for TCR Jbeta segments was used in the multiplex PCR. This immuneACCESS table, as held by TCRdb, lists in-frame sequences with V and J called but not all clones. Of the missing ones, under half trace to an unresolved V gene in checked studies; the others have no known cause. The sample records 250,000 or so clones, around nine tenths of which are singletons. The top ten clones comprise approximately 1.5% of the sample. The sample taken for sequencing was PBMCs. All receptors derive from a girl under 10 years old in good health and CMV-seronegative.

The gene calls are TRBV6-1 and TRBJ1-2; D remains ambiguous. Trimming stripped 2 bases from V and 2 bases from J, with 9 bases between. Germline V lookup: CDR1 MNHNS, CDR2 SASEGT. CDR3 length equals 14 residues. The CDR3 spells CASSESRSNYGYTF. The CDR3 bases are TGTGCCAGCAGTGAATCCAGGTCCAACTATGGCTACACCTTC.

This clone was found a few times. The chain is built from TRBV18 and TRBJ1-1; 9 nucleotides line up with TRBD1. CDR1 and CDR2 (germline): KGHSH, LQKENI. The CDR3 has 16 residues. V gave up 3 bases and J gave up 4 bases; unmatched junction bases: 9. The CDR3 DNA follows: TGTGCCAGCTCACCGGGACAGGGTCAGATGGGCACTGAAGCTTTCTTT. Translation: CASSPGQGQMGTEAFF.

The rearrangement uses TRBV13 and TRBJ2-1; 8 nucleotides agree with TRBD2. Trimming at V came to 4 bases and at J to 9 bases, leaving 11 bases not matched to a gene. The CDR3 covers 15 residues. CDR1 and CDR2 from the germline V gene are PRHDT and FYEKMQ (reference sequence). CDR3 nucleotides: TGTGCCAGCAGCTCACCACGGGGACTAGAGAGTGAGCAGTTCTTC. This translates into CASSSPRGLESEQFF.

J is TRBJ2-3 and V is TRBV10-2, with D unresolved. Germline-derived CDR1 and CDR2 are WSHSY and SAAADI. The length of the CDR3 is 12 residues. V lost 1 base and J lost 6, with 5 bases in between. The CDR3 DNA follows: TGCGCCAGCAGTGAGTATTCGGATACGCAGTATTTT. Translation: CASSEYSDTQYF.

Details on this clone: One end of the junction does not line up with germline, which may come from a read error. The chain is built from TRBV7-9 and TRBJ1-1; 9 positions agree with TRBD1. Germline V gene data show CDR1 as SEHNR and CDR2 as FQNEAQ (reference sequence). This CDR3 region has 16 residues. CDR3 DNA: TGTTCCAGCAGCTCGTTCGACAGGGGGAAGAACACTGAAGCTTTCTTT. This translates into CSSSSFDRGKNTEAFF.

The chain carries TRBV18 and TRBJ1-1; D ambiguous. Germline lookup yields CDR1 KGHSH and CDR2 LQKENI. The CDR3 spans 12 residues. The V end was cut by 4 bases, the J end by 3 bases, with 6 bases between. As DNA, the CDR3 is TGTGCCAGCTCACTGAGGGACACTGAAGCTTTCTTT. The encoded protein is CASSLRDTEAFF. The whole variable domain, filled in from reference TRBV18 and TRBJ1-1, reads NAGVMQNPRHLVRRRGQEARLRCSPMKGHSHVYWYRQLPEEGLKFMVYLQKENIIDESGMPKERFSAEFPKEGPSILRIQQVVRGDSAAYFCASSLRDTEAFFGQGTRLTVV.

CDR3 sequence (DNA): TGTGCCAGCAGCCCCGGAGGCCAGCACACTGAAGCTTTCTTT. Its translation: CASSPGGQHTEAFF. The rearrangement uses TRBV11-2 and TRBJ1-1; D is unresolved. Trimming stripped 5 bases from V and 3 bases from J, with 13 bases between. Germline V gene lookup returns CDR1 SGHAT and CDR2 FQNNGV. There are 14 residues in the CDR3.

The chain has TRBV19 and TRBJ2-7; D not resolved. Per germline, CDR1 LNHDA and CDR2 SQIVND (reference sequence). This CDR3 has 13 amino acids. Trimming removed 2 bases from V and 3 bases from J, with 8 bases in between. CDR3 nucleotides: TGTGCCAGTAGTATACAGGAAGGCTACGAGCAGTACTTC. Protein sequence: CASSIQEGYEQYF.

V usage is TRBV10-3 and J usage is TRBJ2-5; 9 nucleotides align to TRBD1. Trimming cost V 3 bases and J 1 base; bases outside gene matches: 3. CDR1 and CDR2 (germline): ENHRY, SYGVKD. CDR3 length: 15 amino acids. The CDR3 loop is CAISEPDRGQETQYF. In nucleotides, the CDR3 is TGTGCCATCAGTGAACCGGACAGGGGCCAAGAGACCCAGTACTTC.

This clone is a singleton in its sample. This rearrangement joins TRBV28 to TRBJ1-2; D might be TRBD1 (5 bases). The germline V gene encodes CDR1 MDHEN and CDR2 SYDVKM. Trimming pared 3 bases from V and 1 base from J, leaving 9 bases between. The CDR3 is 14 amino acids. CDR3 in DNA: TGTGCCAGCAGTTTGGGAGGGGTTAACTATGGCTACACCTTC. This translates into CASSLGGVNYGYTF.

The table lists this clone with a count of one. The CDR3 loop reads CASSRTSGDQETQYF. CDR3 bases: TGTGCCAGCTCACGGACTAGCGGGGACCAAGAGACCCAGTACTTC. This sequence joins TRBV18 and TRBJ2-5, with 12 bases aligning to TRBD2. The CDR3 spans 15 residues. The trim removed 4 bases at V and 0 bases at J, leaving 0 bases unmatched. The germline V gene encodes CDR1 KGHSH and CDR2 LQKENI. Supplemented by reference TRBV18 and TRBJ2-5, the full variable domain reads NAGVMQNPRHLVRRRGQEARLRCSPMKGHSHVYWYRQLPEEGLKFMVYLQKENIIDESGMPKERFSAEFPKEGPSILRIQQVVRGDSAAYFCASSRTSGDQETQYFGPGTRLLVL.

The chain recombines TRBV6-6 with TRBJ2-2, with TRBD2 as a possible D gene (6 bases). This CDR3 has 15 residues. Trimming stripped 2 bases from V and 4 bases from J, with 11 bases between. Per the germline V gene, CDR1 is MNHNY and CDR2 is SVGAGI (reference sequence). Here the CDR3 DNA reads TGTGCCAGCAGTTACGGGACTGTTCTCACCGGGGAGCTGTTTTTT. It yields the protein CASSYGTVLTGELFF.

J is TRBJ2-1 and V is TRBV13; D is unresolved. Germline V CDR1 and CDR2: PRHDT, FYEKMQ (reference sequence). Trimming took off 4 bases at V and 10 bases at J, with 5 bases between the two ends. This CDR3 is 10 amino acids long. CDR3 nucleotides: TGTGCCAGCAGCTCGAGGGAGCAGTTCTTC. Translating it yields CASSSREQFF.

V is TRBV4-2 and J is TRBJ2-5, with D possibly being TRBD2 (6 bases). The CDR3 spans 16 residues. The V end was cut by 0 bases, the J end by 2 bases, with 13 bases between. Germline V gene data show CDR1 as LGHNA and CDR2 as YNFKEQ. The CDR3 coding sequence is TGTGCCAGCAGCCAAGATTCAGGGACTGGGCAAGAGACCCAGTACTTC. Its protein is CASSQDSGTGQETQYF.

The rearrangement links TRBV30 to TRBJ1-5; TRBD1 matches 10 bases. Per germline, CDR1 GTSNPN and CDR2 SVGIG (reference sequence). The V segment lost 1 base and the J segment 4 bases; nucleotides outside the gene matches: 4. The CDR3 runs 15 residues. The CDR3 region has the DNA TGTGCCTGGAGTGGGCCGGGACAGGGGAATCAGCCCCAGCATTTT. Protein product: CAWSGPGQGNQPQHF.

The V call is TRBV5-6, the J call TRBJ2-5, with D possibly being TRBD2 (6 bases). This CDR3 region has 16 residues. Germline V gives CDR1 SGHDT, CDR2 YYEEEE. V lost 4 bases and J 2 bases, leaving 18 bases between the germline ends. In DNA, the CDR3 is TGTGCCAGCAGCGGAGGGACTTTATTCGCTCAAGAGACCCAGTACTTC. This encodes CASSGGTLFAQETQYF. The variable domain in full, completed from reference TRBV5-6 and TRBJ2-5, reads DAGVTQSPTHLIKTRGQQVTLRCSPKSGHDTVSWYQQALGQGPQFIFQYYEEEERQRGNFPDRFSGHQFPNYSSELNVNALLLGDSALYLCASSGGTLFAQETQYFGPGTRLLVL.

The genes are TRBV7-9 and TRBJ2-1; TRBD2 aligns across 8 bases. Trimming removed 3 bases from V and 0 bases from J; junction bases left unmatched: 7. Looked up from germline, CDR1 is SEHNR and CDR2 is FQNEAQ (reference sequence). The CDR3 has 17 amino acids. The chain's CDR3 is CASSFTSGRGSYNEQFF. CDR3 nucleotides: TGTGCCAGCAGCTTTACTAGCGGAAGAGGCTCCTACAATGAGCAGTTCTTC.

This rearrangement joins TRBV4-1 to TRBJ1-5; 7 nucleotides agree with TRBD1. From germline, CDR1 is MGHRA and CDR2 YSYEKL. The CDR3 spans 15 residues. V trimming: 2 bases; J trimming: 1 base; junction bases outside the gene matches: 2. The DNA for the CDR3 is TGCGCCAGCAGCCAAAGACAGGGAAGCAATCAGCCCCAGCATTTT. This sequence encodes CASSQRQGSNQPQHF.

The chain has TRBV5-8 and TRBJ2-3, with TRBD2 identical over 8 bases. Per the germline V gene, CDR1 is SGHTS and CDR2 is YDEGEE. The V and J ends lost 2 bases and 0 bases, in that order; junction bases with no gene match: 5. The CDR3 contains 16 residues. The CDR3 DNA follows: TGTGCCAGCAGCTTCGGGACTAGTGTGAGCACAGATACGCAGTATTTT. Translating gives CASSFGTSVSTDTQYF.

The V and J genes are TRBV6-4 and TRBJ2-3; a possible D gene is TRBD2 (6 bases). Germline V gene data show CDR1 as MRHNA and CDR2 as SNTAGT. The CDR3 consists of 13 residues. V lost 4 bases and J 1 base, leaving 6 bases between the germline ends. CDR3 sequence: CASSASGTDTQYF. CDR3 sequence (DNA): TGTGCCAGCAGTGCTAGCGGCACAGATACGCAGTATTTT.

The CDR3 is CASSSRTGPNEKLFF. The CDR3 nucleotides are TGTGCCAGCAGCTCACGGACAGGACCGAATGAAAAACTGTTTTTT. V gene TRBV5-8 combines with J gene TRBJ1-4, with 7 bases lining up with TRBD1. Trimming removed 3 bases from V and 5 bases from J; junction bases left unmatched: 7. Germline CDR1 SGHTS, CDR2 YDEGEE. This CDR3 contains 15 residues.

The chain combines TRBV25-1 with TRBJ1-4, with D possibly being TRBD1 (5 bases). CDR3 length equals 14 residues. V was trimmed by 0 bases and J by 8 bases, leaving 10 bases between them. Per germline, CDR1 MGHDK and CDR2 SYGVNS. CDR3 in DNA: TGTGCCAGCAGTGAATATGTGGGGCGCGAAAAACTGTTTTTT. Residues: CASSEYVGREKLFF.